The T cell receptor beta chain described here comes from a study of patients and donors after allogeneic stem cell transplantation. MiXCR, applied by TCRdb to the RT-PCR reads, yields one record per CDR3 protein. The table lists 150,000 to 250,000 distinct CDR3 sequences, around two fifths of them singletons, with about 35% in the top ten. The germline V gene encodes CDR1 LGHNT and CDR2 FRNRAP. The length of the CDR3 is 13 residues. Trimming left V 5 bases short and J 3 bases short, with 7 bases between. There are a few counts of this clonotype. The receptor's source is a human donor who was either an allogeneic HSCT recipient or a stem cell or donor lymphocyte infusion donor (not recorded which). It is not recorded whose cells these are; they may come from a transplant donor. This sequence joins TRBV12-5 and TRBJ2-2; D call uncertain. Input material: blood, either unsorted or a sorted T cell fraction (not recorded which). CDR3 residues: CASGLGHTGELFF. The CDR3 DNA is TGTGCTAGTGGTCTTGGACACACCGGGGAGCTGTTTTTT.